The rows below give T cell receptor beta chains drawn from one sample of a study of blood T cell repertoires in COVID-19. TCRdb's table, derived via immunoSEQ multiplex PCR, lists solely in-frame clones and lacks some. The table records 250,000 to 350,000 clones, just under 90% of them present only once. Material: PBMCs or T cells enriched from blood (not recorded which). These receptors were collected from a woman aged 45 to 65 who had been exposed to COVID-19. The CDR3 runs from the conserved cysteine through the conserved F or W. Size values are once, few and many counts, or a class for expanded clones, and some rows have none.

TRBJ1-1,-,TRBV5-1,CASSSRDRENTEAFF
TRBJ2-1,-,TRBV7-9,CASSLVGGSYNEQFF
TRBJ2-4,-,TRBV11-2,CASSLFMVAGPNIQYF
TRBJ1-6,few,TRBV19,CASAGQGDSPLHF
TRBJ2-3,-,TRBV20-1,CSASEGTTSTDTQYF
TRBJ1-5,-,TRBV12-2,CASRPSPDREGDQPQHF
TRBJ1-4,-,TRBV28,CASSSVPLNEKLFF
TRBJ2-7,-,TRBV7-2,CASSLDGTRASEQYF
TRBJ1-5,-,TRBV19,CASSMGRINQPQHF
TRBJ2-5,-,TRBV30,CAWRAPTAGTQYF
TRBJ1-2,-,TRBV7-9,CASSLGGTGISYGYTF
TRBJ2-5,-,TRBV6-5,CASSSSGGPVETQYF
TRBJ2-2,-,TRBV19,CASSIAVITGELFF
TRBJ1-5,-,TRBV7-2,CASSLVPRGFDNQPQHF
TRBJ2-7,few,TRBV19,CASAGGTGGWYEQYF
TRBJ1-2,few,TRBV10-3,CAISGQGEGYTF
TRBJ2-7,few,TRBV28,CASSWGTHGYEQYF
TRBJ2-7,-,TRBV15,CATSGGTSGSYEQYF
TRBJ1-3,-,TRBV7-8,CASSLDLSGTIYF
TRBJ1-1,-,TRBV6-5,CASSRHGTGTSEAFF
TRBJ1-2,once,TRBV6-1,CASSEVLDRENYGYTF
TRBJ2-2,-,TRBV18,CASSGGLAENTGELFF
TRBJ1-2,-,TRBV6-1,CASSDGQAYYGYTF
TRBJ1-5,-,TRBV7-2,CASSLAGGVNQPQHF
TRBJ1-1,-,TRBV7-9,CASSNRGQGAPEAFF
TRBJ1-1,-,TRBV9,CASSVAVGASNTEAFF
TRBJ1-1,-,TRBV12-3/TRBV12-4,CASSYRRNTEAFF
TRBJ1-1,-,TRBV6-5,CASSQQGAEAFF
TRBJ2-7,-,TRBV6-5,CASRTTFSGSYEQYF
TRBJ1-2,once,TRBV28,CASNQGYGYTF
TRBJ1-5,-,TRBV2,CASSEDKGVKLQPQHF
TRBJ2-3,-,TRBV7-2,CASSLEGLVKDTQYF
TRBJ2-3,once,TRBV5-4,CASSWTPGQGTDTQYF
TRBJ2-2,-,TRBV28,CASSSASGGTGELFF
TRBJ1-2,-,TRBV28,CASSLRAGSYGYTF
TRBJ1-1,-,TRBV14,CASSPGQGARVAFF
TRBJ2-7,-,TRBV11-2,CASSWDSYEQYF
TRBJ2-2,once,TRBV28,CASSSGQENTGELFF
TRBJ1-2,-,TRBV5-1,CASSLGLGAILYGYTF
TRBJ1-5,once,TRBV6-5,CASRTAMGGQPQHF
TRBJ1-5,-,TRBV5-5,CASSLRTGTSNQPQHF
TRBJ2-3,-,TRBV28,CASSPLADTQYF
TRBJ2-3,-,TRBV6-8,CASSFGSGGCTDTQYF
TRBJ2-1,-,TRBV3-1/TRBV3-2,CASRVSGGFYNEQFF
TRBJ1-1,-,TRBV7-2,CASSEGDRVTEAFF